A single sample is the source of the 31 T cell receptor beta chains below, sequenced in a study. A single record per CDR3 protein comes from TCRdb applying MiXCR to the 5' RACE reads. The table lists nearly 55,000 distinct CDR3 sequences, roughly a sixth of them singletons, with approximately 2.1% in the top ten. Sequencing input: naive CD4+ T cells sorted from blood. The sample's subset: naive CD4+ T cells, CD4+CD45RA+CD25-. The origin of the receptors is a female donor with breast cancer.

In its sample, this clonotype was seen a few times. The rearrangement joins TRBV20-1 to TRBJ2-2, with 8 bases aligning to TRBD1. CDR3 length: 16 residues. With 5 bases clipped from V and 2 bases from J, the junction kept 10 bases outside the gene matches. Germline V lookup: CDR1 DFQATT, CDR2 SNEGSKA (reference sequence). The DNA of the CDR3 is TGCAGTGCTCAACCCGACAGGGGAAGTAACACCGGGGAGCTGTTTTTT. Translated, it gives CSAQPDRGSNTGELFF.

This chain's CDR3 is CASSLGGFSNQPQHF. For the CDR3, the DNA is TGCGCCAGCAGCTTAGGGGGCTTTAGCAATCAGCCCCAGCATTTT. The chain has TRBV5-1 and TRBJ1-5, with 7 bases aligning to TRBD1. Germline V gene data show CDR1 as SGHRS and CDR2 as YFSETQ. This CDR3 is built from 15 residues. After removal of 2 bases from V and 0 bases from J, the junction contained 2 bases not matched to a gene.

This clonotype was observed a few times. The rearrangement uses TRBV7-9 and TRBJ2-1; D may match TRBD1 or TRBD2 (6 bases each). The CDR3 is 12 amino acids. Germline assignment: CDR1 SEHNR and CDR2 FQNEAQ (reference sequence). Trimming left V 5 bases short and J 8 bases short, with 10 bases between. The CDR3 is CASSTGGYEQFF. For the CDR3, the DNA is TGTGCCAGCAGCACCGGGGGCTATGAGCAGTTCTTC.

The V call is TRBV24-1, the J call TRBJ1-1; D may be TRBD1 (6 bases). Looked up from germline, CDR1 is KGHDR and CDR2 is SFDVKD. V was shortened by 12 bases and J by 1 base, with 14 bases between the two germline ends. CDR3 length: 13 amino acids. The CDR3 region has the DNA TGTGCCGCCCAGGGGTCCGGGAACACTGAAGCTTTCTTT. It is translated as CAAQGSGNTEAFF.

Written as DNA, the CDR3 is TGTGCCAGCAGTAGGTCCACCGGGGAGCTGTTTTTT. It encodes CASSRSTGELFF. The chain has TRBV6-5 and TRBJ2-2; D is uncertain. The CDR3 covers 12 residues. V was trimmed by 5 bases and J by 4 bases, leaving 5 bases between them. Germline assignment: CDR1 MNHEY and CDR2 SVGAGI.

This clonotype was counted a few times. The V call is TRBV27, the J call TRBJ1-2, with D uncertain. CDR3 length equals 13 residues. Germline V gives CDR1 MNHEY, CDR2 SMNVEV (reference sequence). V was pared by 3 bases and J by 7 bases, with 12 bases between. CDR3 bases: TGTGCCAGCAGTTTTGTAGGCCTGGGTGGCTACACCTTC. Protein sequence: CASSFVGLGGYTF.

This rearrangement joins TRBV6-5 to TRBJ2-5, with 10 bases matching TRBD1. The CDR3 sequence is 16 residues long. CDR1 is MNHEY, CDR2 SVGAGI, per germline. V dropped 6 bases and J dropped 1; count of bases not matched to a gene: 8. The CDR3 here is CASRPRDRGPQETQYF. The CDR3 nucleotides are TGTGCCAGCAGACCCCGGGACAGGGGACCCCAAGAGACCCAGTACTTC.

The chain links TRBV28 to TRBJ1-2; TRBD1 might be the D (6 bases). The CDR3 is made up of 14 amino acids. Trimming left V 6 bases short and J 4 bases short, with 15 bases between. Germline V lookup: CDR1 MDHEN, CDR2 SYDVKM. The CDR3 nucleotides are TGTGCCAGCAGCCCAGGGGAGCGCGGCTATGGCTACACCTTC. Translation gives CASSPGERGYGYTF.

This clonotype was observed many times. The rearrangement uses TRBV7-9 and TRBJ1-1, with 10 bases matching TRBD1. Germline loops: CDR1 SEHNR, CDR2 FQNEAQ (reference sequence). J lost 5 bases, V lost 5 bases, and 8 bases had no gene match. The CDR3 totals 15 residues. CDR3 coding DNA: TGTGCCAGCAGCCCAGGGGGGACAGGGGAAACTGAAGCTTTCTTT. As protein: CASSPGGTGETEAFF.

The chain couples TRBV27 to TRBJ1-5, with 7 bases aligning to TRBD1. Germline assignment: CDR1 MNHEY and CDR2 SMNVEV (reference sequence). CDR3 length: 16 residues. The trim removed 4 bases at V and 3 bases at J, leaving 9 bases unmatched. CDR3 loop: CASSSSRQGYNQPQHF. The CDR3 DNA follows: TGTGCCAGCAGTTCGTCAAGACAGGGTTACAATCAGCCCCAGCATTTT.

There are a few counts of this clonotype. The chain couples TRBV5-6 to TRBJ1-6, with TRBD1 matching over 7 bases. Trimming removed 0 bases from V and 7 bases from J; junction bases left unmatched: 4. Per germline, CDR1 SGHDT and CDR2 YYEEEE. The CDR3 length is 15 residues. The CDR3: CASSLDGTANSPLHF. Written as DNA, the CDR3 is TGTGCCAGCAGCTTGGATGGGACAGCAAATTCACCCCTCCACTTT.

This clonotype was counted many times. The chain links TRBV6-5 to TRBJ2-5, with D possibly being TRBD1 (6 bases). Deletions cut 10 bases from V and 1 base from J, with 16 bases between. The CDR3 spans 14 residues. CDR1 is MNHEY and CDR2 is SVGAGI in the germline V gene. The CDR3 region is CATAGAAPQETQYF. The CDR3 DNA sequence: TGTGCCACCGCAGGGGCAGCTCCCCAAGAGACCCAGTACTTC.

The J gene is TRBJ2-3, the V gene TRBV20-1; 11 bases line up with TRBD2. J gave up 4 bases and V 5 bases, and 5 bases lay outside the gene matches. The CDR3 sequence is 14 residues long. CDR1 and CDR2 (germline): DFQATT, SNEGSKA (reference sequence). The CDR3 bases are TGCAGTGCTCCCTATAGCGGGAGGGCAGATACGCAGTATTTT. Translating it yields CSAPYSGRADTQYF.

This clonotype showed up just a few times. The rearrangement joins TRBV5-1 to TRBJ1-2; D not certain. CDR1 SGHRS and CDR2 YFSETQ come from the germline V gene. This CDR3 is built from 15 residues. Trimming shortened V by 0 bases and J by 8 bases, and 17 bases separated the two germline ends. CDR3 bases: TGCGCCAGCAGCTTGGCCCTTCCAGGAGGATCGGGCTACACCTTC. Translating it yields CASSLALPGGSGYTF. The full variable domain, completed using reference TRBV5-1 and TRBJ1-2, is KAGVTQTPRYLIKTRGQQVTLSCSPISGHRSVSWYQQTPGQGLQFLFEYFSETQRNKGNFPGRFSGRQFSNSRSEMNVSTLELGDSALYLCASSLALPGGSGYTFGSGTRLTVV.

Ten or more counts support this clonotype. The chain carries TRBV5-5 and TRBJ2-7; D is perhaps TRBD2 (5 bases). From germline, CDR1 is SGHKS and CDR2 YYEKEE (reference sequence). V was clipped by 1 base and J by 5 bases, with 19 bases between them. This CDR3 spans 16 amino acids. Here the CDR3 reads CASSLTRGREDHEQYF. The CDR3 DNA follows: TGTGCCAGCAGCTTGACCCGAGGACGGGAAGATCACGAGCAGTACTTC.

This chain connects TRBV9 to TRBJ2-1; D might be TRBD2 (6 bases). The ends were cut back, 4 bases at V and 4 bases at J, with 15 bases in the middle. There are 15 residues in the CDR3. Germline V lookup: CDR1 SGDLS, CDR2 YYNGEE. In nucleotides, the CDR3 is TGTGCCAGCAGCCCGGGGACTGCCCAGTACAATGAGCAGTTCTTC. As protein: CASSPGTAQYNEQFF.

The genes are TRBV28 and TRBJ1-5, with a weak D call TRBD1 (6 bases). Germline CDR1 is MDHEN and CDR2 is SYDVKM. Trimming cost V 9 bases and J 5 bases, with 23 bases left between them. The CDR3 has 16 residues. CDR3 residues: CASRTGKESKDQPQHF. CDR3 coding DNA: TGTGCCAGTCGAACAGGGAAAGAAAGTAAGGATCAGCCCCAGCATTTT.

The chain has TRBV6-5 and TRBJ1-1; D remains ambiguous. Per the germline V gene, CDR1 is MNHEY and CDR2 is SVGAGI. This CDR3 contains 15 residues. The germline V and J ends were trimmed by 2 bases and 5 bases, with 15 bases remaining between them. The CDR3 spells CASSYNQVLGTEAFF. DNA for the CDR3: TGTGCCAGCAGTTACAATCAGGTACTGGGGACTGAAGCTTTCTTT.

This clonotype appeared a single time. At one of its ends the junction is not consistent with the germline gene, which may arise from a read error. The CDR3 loop reads CTSSVAFAGGEQYF. The CDR3 DNA reads as TGTACCAGCAGCGTAGCGTTCGCGGGGGGCGAGCAGTACTTC. The chain couples TRBV9 to TRBJ2-7; 8 nucleotides match TRBD2. Per germline, CDR1 SGDLS and CDR2 YYNGEE. CDR3 length: 14 amino acids.

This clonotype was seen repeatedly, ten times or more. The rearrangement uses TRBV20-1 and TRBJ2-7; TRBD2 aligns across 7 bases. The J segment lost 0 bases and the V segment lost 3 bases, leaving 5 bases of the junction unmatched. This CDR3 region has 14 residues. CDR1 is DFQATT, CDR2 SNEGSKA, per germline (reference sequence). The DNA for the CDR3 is TGCAGTGCTAGGGAGCGGGGCCGCTCCTACGAGCAGTACTTC. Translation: CSARERGRSYEQYF.

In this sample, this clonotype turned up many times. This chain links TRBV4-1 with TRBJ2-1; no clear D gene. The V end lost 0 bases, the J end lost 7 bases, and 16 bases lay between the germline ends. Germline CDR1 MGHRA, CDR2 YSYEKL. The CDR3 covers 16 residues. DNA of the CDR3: TGCGCCAGCAGCCAAGAGGATCGTCAGGTAGGAAATGAGCAGTTCTTC. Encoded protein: CASSQEDRQVGNEQFF.

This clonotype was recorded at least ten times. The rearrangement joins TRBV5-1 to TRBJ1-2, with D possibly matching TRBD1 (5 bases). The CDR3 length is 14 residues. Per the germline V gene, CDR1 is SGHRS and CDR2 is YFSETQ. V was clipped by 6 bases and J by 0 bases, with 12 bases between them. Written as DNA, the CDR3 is TGCGCCAGCAAGAGACAGACTTCTAACTATGGCTACACCTTC. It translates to CASKRQTSNYGYTF.

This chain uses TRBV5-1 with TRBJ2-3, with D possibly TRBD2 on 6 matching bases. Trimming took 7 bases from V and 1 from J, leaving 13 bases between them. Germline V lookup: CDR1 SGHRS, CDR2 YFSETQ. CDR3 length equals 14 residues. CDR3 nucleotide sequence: TGCGCCAGCGACCGGGAGCGGGGCACAGATACGCAGTATTTT. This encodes CASDRERGTDTQYF.

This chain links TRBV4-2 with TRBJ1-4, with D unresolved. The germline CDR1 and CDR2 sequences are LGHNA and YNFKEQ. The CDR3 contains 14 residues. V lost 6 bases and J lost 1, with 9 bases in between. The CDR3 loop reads CASSPGVTNEKLFF. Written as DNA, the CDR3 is TGTGCCAGCAGTCCAGGAGTAACTAATGAAAAACTGTTTTTT.

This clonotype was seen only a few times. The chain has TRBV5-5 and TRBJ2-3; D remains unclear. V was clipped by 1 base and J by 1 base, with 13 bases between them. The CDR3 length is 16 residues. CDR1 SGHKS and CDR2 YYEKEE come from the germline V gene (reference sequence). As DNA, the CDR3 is TGTGCCAGCAGCTTGCGGCCTGCCCTAGGCACAGATACGCAGTATTTT. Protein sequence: CASSLRPALGTDTQYF.

The CDR3 coding sequence is TGTGCCAGTAGTCCCGGGACTGCCCCCTACAATGAGCAGTTCTTC. Residues: CASSPGTAPYNEQFF. The genes are TRBV19 and TRBJ2-1; TRBD2 might be the D (6 bases). The CDR3 is 15 residues long. CDR1 and CDR2 from the germline V gene are LNHDA and SQIVND (reference sequence). Deletions cut 5 bases from V and 2 bases from J, with 13 bases between.

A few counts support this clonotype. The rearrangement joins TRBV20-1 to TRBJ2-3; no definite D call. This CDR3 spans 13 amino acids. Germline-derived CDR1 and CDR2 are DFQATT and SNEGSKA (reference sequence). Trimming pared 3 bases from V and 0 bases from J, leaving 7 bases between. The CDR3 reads CSASKRSTDTQYF. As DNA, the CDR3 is TGCAGTGCTAGTAAACGGAGCACAGATACGCAGTATTTT.

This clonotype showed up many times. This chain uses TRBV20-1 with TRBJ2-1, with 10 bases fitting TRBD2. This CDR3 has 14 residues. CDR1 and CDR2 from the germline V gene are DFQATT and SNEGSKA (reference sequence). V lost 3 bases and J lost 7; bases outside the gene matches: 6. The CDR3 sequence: CSASGTSVGNEQFF. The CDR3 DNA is TGCAGTGCTAGCGGGACTAGCGTGGGGAATGAGCAGTTCTTC.

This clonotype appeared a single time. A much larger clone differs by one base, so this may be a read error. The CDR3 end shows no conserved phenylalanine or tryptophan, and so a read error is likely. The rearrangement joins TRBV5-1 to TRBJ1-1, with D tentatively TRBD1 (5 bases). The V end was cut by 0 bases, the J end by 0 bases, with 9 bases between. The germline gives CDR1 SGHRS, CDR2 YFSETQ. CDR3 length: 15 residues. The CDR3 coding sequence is TGCGCCAGCAGCTTGGCGGGGGACCTGAACACTGAAGCTTTCTTG. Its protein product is CASSLAGDLNTEAFL.

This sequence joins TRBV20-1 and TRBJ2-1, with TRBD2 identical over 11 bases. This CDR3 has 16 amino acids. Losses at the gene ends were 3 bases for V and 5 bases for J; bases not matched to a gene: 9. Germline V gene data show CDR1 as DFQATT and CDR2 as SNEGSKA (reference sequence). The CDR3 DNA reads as TGCAGTGCTAGCCCGACTAGCGGGGCGGACGACAATGAGCAGTTCTTC. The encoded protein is CSASPTSGADDNEQFF.

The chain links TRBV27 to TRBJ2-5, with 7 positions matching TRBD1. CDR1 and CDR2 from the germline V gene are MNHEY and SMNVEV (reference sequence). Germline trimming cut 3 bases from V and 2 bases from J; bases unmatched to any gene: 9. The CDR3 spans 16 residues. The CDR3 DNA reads TGTGCCAGCAGTTTCCGGAACAGGGGCGGACAAGAGACCCAGTACTTC. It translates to CASSFRNRGGQETQYF.